The TCR beta chain under discussion was sequenced for a study of blood T cell repertoires in COVID-19. The repertoire was sequenced with immunoSEQ multiplex PCR; TCRdb's copy has only in-frame clones and lacks some. The sample lists 150,000 to 200,000 clones; about 81% were seen once. The trim removed 2 bases at V and 0 bases at J, leaving 5 bases unmatched. Germline V gene data show CDR1 as KGHSH and CDR2 as LQKENI. This CDR3 region has 16 residues. The V gene is TRBV18, the J gene TRBJ2-7, with 9 bases lining up with TRBD2. This clonotype was obtained from a woman of 80 years or more with COVID-19, enrolled during active disease. Sequenced material: peripheral blood. As DNA, the CDR3 is TGTGCCAGCTCACCAGGTGGTAGCGGGGGCTCCTACGAGCAGTACTTC. Amino acid sequence: CASSPGGSGGSYEQYF. The whole variable domain, remainder taken from reference TRBV18 and TRBJ2-7, is NAGVMQNPRHLVRRRGQEARLRCSPMKGHSHVYWYRQLPEEGLKFMVYLQKENIIDESGMPKERFSAEFPKEGPSILRIQQVVRGDSAAYFCASSPGGSGGSYEQYFGPGTRLTVT.